Listed below are T cell receptor beta chains from one sample, sequenced in a study of post-analysis software for immune sequencing data. Using its own MiXCR run on the PCR reads, TCRdb lists one record per CDR3 protein. The data contain about 770,000 distinct CDR3 sequences, 35% to 55% of them singletons. Sequencing was performed on blood. These receptors were taken from a girl under 18 with multiple sclerosis. CDR3s include the opening cysteine and the closing phenylalanine or tryptophan. Each record gives: V gene, clone size, D gene, J gene, CDR3 protein, CDR3 DNA. The D gene is left open where the match is weak. Expanded clones are given a class, and other clones once, few, many or no size at all.

TRBV4-1	few	TRBD2	TRBJ2-7	CASSHQLAGDGYEQYF	TGCGCCAGCAGCCACCAACTAGCGGGAGACGGATACGAGCAGTACTTC
TRBV20-1	-	-	TRBJ1-6	CSAKVRDKRSPLHF	TGCAGTGCTAAAGTCCGGGACAAACGATCACCCCTCCACTTT
TRBV29-1	few	TRBD2	TRBJ2-1	CSVEGRRGVAYNEQFF	TGCAGCGTTGAAGGGAGGCGGGGGGTGGCCTACAATGAGCAGTTCTTC
TRBV14	-	-	TRBJ1-6	CASSRTDSHNSPLHF	TGTGCCAGCAGCCGTACGGACAGTCATAATTCACCCCTCCACTTT
TRBV6-6	-	TRBD1	TRBJ1-2	CASTGQGGWKDGYTF	TGTGCCAGCACCGGACAGGGAGGGTGGAAAGATGGCTACACCTTC
TRBV6-1	once	-	TRBJ2-1	CASSEVLGRPAGNEQFF	TGTGCCAGCAGTGAAGTACTGGGACGTCCCGCTGGCAATGAGCAGTTCTTC
TRBV5-1	-	TRBD1	TRBJ1-2	CASSLGTGALTF	TGCGCCAGCAGCTTGGGGACAGGGGCTCTCACCTTC
TRBV6-1	-	-	TRBJ1-1	CASKPAGMGGIGAFF	TGTGCCAGCAAACCGGCCGGGATGGGGGGCATTGGAGCTTTCTTT
TRBV13	-	-	TRBJ2-7	CASISLHGRGSYEQYF	TGTGCCAGCATCTCCCTTCACGGGAGAGGGTCCTACGAGCAGTACTTC
TRBV20-1	many	-	TRBJ2-7	CSARTPSYEQYF	TGCAGTGCTAGGACTCCCTCCTACGAGCAGTACTTC
TRBV12-3/TRBV12-4	-	-	TRBJ1-2	CASSLKGETHGYTF	TGTGCCAGCAGTTTGAAGGGGGAAACCCATGGCTACACCTTC
TRBV20-1	few	-	TRBJ1-2	CSARERRNYGYTF	TGCAGTGCTAGAGAGAGGCGGAACTATGGCTACACCTTC
TRBV6-6	once	TRBD1	TRBJ1-4	CASRPGQGASTNEKLFF	TGTGCCAGCAGACCTGGACAGGGGGCGTCAACTAATGAAAAACTGTTTTTT
TRBV6-1	-	TRBD2	TRBJ2-7	CASRPGTREQYF	TGTGCCAGCAGACCCGGGACTAGGGAGCAGTACTTC
TRBV27	-	-	TRBJ2-7	CASSWSVGAYEQYF	TGTGCCAGCAGTTGGTCGGTCGGGGCCTACGAGCAGTACTTC
TRBV6-6	-	-	TRBJ2-5	CASSGGSETQYF	TGTGCCAGCAGTGGAGGGAGCGAGACCCAGTACTTC
TRBV29-1	few	-	TRBJ1-4	CSAKEGDPEKLFF	TGCAGCGCCAAGGAAGGTGACCCAGAAAAACTGTTTTTT
TRBV20-1	-	TRBD2	TRBJ2-1	CSASNSGSNEQFF	TGCAGTGCTAGCAATAGCGGGAGTAATGAGCAGTTCTTC
TRBV7-6	-	-	TRBJ2-6	CASSSRSGTNSGANVLTF	TGTGCCAGCAGCTCACGGTCAGGAACGAACTCTGGGGCCAACGTCCTGACTTTC
TRBV12-3/TRBV12-4	-	-	TRBJ2-1	CASSRRLGGNNEQFF	TGTGCCAGCAGTCGTCGACTAGGGGGGAACAATGAGCAGTTCTTC
TRBV7-2	few	-	TRBJ2-5	CASSFEGPQYQETQYF	TGTGCCAGCAGCTTCGAAGGACCCCAGTACCAAGAGACCCAGTACTTC
TRBV24-1	few	-	TRBJ2-5	CATSDPPGGTETQYF	TGTGCCACCAGTGATCCGCCAGGGGGGACTGAGACCCAGTACTTC
TRBV6-8	-	TRBD2	TRBJ2-1	CASSQTLAGGRSSYNEQFF	TGTGCCAGCAGTCAAACTTTAGCGGGAGGGAGGAGCTCCTACAATGAGCAGTTCTTC
TRBV28	-	TRBD2	TRBJ2-3	CASSLRAGGGDTQYF	TGTGCCAGCAGTTTACGAGCGGGAGGCGGAGATACGCAGTATTTT
TRBV6-1	few	-	TRBJ2-6	CASSLKQLSGANVLTF	TGTGCCAGCAGCTTAAAACAGCTCTCTGGGGCCAACGTCCTGACTTTC
TRBV29-1	few	-	TRBJ1-2	CSVHWTTGYGYTF	TGCAGCGTTCATTGGACAACGGGCTATGGCTACACCTTC
TRBV10-3	-	TRBD2	TRBJ2-3	CATLPAGGTDTQYF	TGTGCCACCCTGCCAGCGGGGGGCACAGATACGCAGTATTTT
TRBV9	-	-	TRBJ2-1	CASSVDQGRYNEQFF	TGTGCCAGCAGCGTAGATCAGGGGAGGTACAATGAGCAGTTCTTC
TRBV6-1	-	-	TRBJ2-3	CASTPTADTQYF	TGTGCCAGCACTCCGACCGCTGATACGCAGTATTTT
TRBV5-1	few	-	TRBJ1-1	CASSLGGGSSDTEAFF	TGCGCCAGCAGCTTGGGTGGGGGATCGTCGGACACTGAAGCTTTCTTT
TRBV29-1	many	-	TRBJ2-1	CSVEVYRAMNEQFF	TGCAGCGTTGAAGTCTACAGGGCCATGAATGAGCAGTTCTTC
TRBV12-3/TRBV12-4	-	-	TRBJ1-5	CASSLRRGPSNQPQHF	TGTGCCAGCAGTTTAAGACGAGGACCTAGCAATCAGCCCCAGCATTTT
TRBV29-1	few	TRBD2	TRBJ2-7	CSGLLAGEGYEQYF	TGCAGCGGGCTCCTAGCGGGGGAGGGATACGAGCAGTACTTC
TRBV27	-	-	TRBJ1-2	CASSSPGRAYGYTF	TGTGCCAGCAGTTCCCCGGGACGGGCCTATGGCTACACCTTC
TRBV9	-	-	TRBJ2-6	CASSVFLSGANVLTF	TGTGCCAGCAGCGTATTTCTCTCTGGGGCCAACGTCCTGACTTTC
TRBV20-1	-	-	TRBJ2-7	CSARDSSYYEQYF	TGCAGTGCTAGGGACAGCTCCTACTACGAGCAGTACTTC
TRBV5-1	-	TRBD2	TRBJ2-1	CASSLTASGSRDEQFF	TGCGCCAGCAGCCTGACGGCTAGCGGGAGTCGGGATGAGCAGTTCTTC
TRBV29-1	few	TRBD2	TRBJ2-3	CSVLGLAETGGTDTQYF	TGCAGCGTTTTGGGACTAGCGGAGACTGGGGGCACAGATACGCAGTATTTT
TRBV3-1	-	TRBD2	TRBJ2-7	CASSLGALAGDHEQYF	TGTGCCAGCAGCCTGGGGGCATTAGCGGGAGATCACGAGCAGTACTTC
TRBV12-3/TRBV12-4	few	-	TRBJ2-7	CASSPTGLGSYEQYF	TGTGCCAGCAGCCCGACGGGCTTAGGGTCCTACGAGCAGTACTTC
TRBV25-1	-	-	TRBJ1-6	CASSLNRGLGPLHF	TGTGCCAGCTCCTTGAATCGGGGGCTCGGACCCCTCCACTTT